The T cell receptor beta chain under discussion was sequenced for a study of blood T cells in healthy people across ages. General study results and limits: Higher diversity and more naive CD4+ cells were features of long-lived donors, compared to aged donors.

The CDR3 is made up of 14 amino acids. Between the trimmed V and J ends, which lost 6 bases and 8 bases, there was a span of 20 bases. Looked up from germline, CDR1 is DFQATT and CDR2 is SNEGSKA (reference sequence). In the case of this clonotype: The antigen remains undetermined.

Through a sample-barcoded 5' primer and a J-beta primer mix, a second PCR was run for roughly 7 to 12 cycles. TCRdb recomputed calls from the 5' RACE reads with MiXCR, one row per CDR3 protein. The sample records about 1.4 million distinct CDR3 sequences, 45% to 70% being singletons. Sequencing was carried out using blood. The V call is TRBV20-1, the J call TRBJ2-1, with a tentative D call TRBD1 (6 bases). The origin of this receptor is a man between 18 and 29 years old in good health. CDR3 bases: TGCAGTGCCACCCGGGACACATATCGGGATGAGCAGTTCTTC. It codes for CSATRDTYRDEQFF.